This T cell receptor beta chain originates from a study of cytomegalovirus exposure and HLA in healthy donors. At the level of the study: The roughly 130 validation repertoires used the same platform as the 550 to 850 first-cohort repertoires (as reported by a later analysis).

Findings of the study overall: According to a subsequent analysis, TCR clusters from the first cohort were inclined to appear together in the roughly 120 validation repertoires. A few CMV-associated chains proved CMV antigen-specific in vitro. Over 150 TCR beta chains were listed as cytomegalovirus-associated.

Remarks on this clone: What it binds is not known.

Method: immunoSEQ multiplex PCR; TCRdb's copy keeps in-frame clones and lacks some. The table has around 300,000 clones, 87% seen once. Per germline, CDR1 WNHNN and CDR2 SYGVQD (reference sequence). The CDR3 is 12 residues long. V gave up 7 bases and J gave up 5 bases, with 8 bases separating them. This sequence was found in a woman in her twenties or thirties in good health and CMV-seropositive. This chain links TRBV10-1 with TRBJ2-2, with D possibly TRBD1 on 6 matching bases. What was sequenced was PBMCs. In DNA form, the CDR3 reads TGCGCCAGCAACAGGGATACCGGGGAGCTGTTTTTT. It translates to CASNRDTGELFF.